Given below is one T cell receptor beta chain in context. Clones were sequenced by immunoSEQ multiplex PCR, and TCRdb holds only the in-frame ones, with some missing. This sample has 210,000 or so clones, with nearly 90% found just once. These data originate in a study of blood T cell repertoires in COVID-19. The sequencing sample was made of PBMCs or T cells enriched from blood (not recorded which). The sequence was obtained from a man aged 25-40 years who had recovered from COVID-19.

The CDR3 loop reads CASISTPGGVGDTQYF. The CDR3 nucleotides are TGTGCCAGCATCTCAACTCCGGGGGGCGTGGGAGATACGCAGTATTTT. This chain joins TRBV5-6 and TRBJ2-3, with D tentatively TRBD2 (7 bases). Trimming stripped 6 bases from V and 5 bases from J, with 22 bases between. This CDR3 has 16 amino acids. Germline CDR1 SGHDT, CDR2 YYEEEE.